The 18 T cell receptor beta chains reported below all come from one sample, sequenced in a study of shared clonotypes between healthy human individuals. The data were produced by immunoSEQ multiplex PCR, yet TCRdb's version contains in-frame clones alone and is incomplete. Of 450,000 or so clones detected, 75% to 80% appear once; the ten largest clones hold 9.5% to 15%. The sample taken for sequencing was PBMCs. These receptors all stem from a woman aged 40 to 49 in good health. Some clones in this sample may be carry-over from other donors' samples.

The CDR3: CAWSVLAGGNTQYF. The CDR3 coding sequence is TGTGCCTGGAGTGTACTTGCGGGAGGGAATACGCAGTATTTT. This chain links TRBV30 with TRBJ2-3; 9 positions match TRBD2. Germline CDR1 is GTSNPN and CDR2 is SVGIG (reference sequence). The length of the CDR3 is 14 residues. V dropped 0 bases and J dropped 7; count of bases not matched to a gene: 5.

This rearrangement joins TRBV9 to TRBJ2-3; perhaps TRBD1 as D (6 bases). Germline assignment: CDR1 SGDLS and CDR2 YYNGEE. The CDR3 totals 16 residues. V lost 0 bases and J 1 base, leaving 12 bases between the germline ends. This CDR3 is CASSVGWGLGTDTQYF. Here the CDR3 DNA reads TGTGCCAGCAGCGTAGGATGGGGGCTAGGCACAGATACGCAGTATTTT.

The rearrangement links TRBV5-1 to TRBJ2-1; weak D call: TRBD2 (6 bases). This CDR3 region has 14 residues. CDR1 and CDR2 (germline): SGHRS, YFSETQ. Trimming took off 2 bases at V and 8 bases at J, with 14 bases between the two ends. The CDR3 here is CASSFATRADEQFF. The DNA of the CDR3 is TGCGCCAGCAGCTTTGCGACTAGGGCCGATGAGCAGTTCTTC.

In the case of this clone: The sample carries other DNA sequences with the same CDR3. CDR3 loop: CAISESTSTDTQYF. CDR3 DNA: TGTGCCATCAGTGAGTCGACTAGCACAGATACGCAGTATTTT. The V call is TRBV10-3, the J call TRBJ2-3; no firm D call. Looked up from germline, CDR1 is ENHRY and CDR2 is SYGVKD. The CDR3 extends over 14 amino acids. The V end was cut by 0 bases, the J end by 0 bases, with 4 bases between.

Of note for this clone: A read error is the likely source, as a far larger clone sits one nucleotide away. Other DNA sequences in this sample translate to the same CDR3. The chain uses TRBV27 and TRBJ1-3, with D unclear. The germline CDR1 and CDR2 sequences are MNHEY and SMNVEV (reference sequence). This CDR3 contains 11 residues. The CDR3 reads CASIGGNTIYF. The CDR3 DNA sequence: TGTGCCAGCATCGGAGGAAACACCATATACTTT.

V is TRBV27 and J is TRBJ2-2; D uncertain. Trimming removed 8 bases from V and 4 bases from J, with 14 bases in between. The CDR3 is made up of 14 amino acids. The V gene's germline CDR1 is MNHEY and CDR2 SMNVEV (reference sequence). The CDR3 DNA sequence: TGTGCCAGCTCCCCCCTGCGAAGCACCGGGGAGCTGTTTTTT. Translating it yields CASSPLRSTGELFF.

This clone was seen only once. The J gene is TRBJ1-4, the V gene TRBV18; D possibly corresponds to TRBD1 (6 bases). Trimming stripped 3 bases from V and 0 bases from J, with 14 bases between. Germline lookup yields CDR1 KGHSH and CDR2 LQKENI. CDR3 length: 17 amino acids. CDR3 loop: CASSPPGTPATNEKLFF. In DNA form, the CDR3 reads TGTGCCAGCTCACCCCCAGGGACACCCGCAACTAATGAAAAACTGTTTTTT.

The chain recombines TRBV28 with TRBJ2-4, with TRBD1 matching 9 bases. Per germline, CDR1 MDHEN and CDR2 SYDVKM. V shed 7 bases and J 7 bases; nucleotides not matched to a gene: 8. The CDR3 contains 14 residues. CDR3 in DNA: TGTGCCAGCAACATACAGGGGGCCAGGAACATTCAGTACTTC. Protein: CASNIQGARNIQYF.

CDR3 amino acids: CASRTTPHYEQYF. In nucleotides, the CDR3 is TGTGCCAGCAGAACGACCCCCCACTACGAGCAGTACTTC. This chain links TRBV7-9 with TRBJ2-7; no clear D gene. Trimming removed 6 bases at V and 3 bases at J, with 12 bases between. Germline V lookup: CDR1 SEHNR, CDR2 FQNEAQ (reference sequence). The CDR3 spans 13 residues.

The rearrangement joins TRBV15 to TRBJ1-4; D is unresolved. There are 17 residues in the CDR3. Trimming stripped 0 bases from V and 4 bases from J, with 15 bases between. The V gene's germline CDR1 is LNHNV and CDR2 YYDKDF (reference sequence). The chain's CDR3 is CATSRDRLRRGNEKLFF. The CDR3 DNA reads TGTGCCACCAGCAGAGATCGGCTACGGCGTGGTAATGAAAAACTGTTTTTT.

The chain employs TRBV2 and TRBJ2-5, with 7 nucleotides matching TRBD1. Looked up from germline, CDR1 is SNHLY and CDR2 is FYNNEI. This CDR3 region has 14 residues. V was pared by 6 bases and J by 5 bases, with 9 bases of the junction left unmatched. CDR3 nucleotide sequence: TGTGCCAGCAGCGGGGACAGTTACTGGGAGACCCAGTACTTC. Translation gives CASSGDSYWETQYF.

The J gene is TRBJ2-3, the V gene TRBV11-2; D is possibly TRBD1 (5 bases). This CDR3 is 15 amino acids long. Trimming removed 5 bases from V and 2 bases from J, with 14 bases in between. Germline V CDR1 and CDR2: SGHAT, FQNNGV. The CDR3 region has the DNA TGTGCCAGCAGCAGTCTAGGACAAAACACAGATACGCAGTATTTT. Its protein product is CASSSLGQNTDTQYF.

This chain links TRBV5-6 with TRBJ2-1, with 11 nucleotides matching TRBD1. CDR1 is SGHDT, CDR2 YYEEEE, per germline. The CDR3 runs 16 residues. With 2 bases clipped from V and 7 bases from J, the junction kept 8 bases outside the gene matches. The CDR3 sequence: CASSFSGQGEFNEQFF. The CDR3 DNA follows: TGTGCCAGCAGCTTTTCGGGACAGGGGGAATTTAATGAGCAGTTCTTC.

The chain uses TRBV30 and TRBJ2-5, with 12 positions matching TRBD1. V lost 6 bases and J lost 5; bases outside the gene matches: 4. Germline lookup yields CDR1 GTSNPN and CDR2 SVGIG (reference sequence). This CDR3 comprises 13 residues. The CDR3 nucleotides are TGTGCCTGTGGGACAGGGGGCTCGGAGACCCAGTACTTC. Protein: CACGTGGSETQYF.

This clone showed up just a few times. The CDR3 nucleotides read TGTGCCAGCAGCCCCTATTCGCTAGCGGGAGTTGAGACCCAGTACTTC. Protein: CASSPYSLAGVETQYF. This chain connects TRBV7-2 to TRBJ2-5; TRBD2 agrees at 10 bases. The CDR3 totals 16 residues. The V gene end was trimmed by 5 bases and the J gene end by 5 bases; junction bases not matched to a gene: 11. Germline V gene lookup returns CDR1 SGHTA and CDR2 FQGNSA.

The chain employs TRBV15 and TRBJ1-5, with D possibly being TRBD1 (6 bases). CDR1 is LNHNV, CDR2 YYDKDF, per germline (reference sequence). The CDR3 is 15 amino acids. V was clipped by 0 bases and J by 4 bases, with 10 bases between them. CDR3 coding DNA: TGTGCCACCAGCAGAGATTTCACAGGGAATCAGCCCCAGCATTTT. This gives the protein CATSRDFTGNQPQHF.

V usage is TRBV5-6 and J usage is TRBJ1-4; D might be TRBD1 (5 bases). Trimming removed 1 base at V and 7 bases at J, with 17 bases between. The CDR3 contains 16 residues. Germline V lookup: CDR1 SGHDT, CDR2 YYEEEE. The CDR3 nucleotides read TGTGCCAGCAGCTTGTTGAATCAGGGAGTGGCTGAAAAACTGTTTTTT. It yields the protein CASSLLNQGVAEKLFF.

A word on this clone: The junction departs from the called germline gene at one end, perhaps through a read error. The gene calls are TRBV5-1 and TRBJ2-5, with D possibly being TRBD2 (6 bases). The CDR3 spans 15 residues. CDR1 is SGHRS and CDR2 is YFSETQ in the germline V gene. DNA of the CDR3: TGCACCAGCAGCACTAGTACGGGGAGGATAGAGACCCAGTACTTC. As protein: CTSSTSTGRIETQYF.